This T cell receptor beta chain was found in a study of shared clonotypes between healthy human individuals. Replicate PCRs were loaded with about 300 ng DNA from unsorted PBMC, around 28,000 T cell genomes. Here immunoSEQ multiplex PCR was the method, and the copy in TCRdb shows in-frame clones only, minus some. The table lists 550,000 to 600,000 clones, just over 75% of them singletons, with around 11% in the top ten. J lost 1 base, V lost 1 base, and 5 bases had no gene match. Germline-derived CDR1 and CDR2 are SQVTM and ANQGSEA. This CDR3 comprises 15 residues. Material: PBMCs. The rearrangement uses TRBV29-1 and TRBJ1-2, with 8 nucleotides matching TRBD1. This receptor was obtained from a woman between 35 and 50 years old in good health. Some clones in this sample may be carry-over from other donors' samples. The CDR3 protein is CSVEAQGALNYGYTF. CDR3 nucleotide sequence: TGCAGCGTTGAAGCCCAGGGGGCCCTTAACTATGGCTACACCTTC.